This TCR beta chain was sequenced for a study of graft-versus-host responses after intestinal transplantation. About the research overall: All of the recipients had induction that used anti-thymocyte globulin, then tacrolimus and steroids for about 3 years. Study-level points and caveats: Detection of GvH clones occurred in recipient marrow, and some had their first appearance in ileum or blood.

This table comes from immunoSEQ multiplex PCR, and its TCRdb copy is limited to in-frame clones, with some not included. The sample holds tens of thousands of clones, 84% seen once. As regards this clone: Antigen specificity is unknown.

The source material was unstimulated CD4+ T cells sorted from spleen or lymph node cells, sampled before transplant. This receptor was obtained from a human donor who was the organ donor for an intestinal transplant.

The CDR3 reads CASRKQGSRGYTF. DNA of the CDR3: TGTGCCAGCAGAAAACAGGGGTCAAGAGGCTACACCTTC. The rearrangement links TRBV28 to TRBJ1-2, with TRBD1 matching over 7 bases. Germline V gene data show CDR1 as MDHEN and CDR2 as SYDVKM. CDR3 length equals 13 residues. Trimming took 6 bases from V and 8 from J; bases not matched to a gene: 9.